This TCR beta chain originates from a study of cytomegalovirus exposure and HLA in healthy donors. General study results and limits: Reportedly, cytomegalovirus status was diagnosed with high sensitivity and specificity.

The study ran its PCR with 60 Vbeta and 13 Jbeta primers. Assay used: immunoSEQ multiplex PCR; TCRdb lists only in-frame clones, some missing. The repertoire consists of about 180,000 clones, with about 81% occurring once and the leading ten covering about 2.2%. The length of the CDR3 is 14 residues. V lost 6 bases to trimming and J lost 7 bases, with 18 bases between them. Germline V gives CDR1 MNHEY, CDR2 SVGAGI. Concerning this clone: Its antigen is as yet unknown.

The V call is TRBV6-5, the J call TRBJ1-2; a possible D gene is TRBD1 (6 bases). The sequenced sample consisted of PBMCs. The sequence derives from a woman aged 30 to 39 in good health and CMV-seronegative. The CDR3 reads CASRNNRVSLGYTF. CDR3 DNA sequence: TGTGCCAGCAGGAACAACAGGGTTTCGCTTGGCTACACCTTC.